This T cell receptor (beta chain) was found in a study of blood T cell repertoires in COVID-19. Study summary: Samples taken during acute and convalescent COVID-19 were collected in the United States, Italy and Spain. T cells, B-cell-depleted T cells, or PBMCs supplied cDNA or gDNA.

CDR1 LGHNA and CDR2 YSLEER come from the germline V gene. This CDR3 has 15 amino acids. The V end lost 2 bases, the J end lost 6 bases, and 15 bases lay between the germline ends. Per the authors' pipeline: Cell counts per sample came from amplifying reference gene primers. Produced via immunoSEQ multiplex PCR; TCRdb's table is partial and in-frame only. D and trimming were read from the DNA, whereas the V and J calls and clone size are those reported in that table. Of 55,000 to 75,000 clones listed, around nine tenths were seen once; the top ten hold around 7.4%. The specimen sequenced was peripheral blood. The chain joins TRBV4-3 to TRBJ2-3; unclear D gene. The sequence was collected from a human donor with active COVID-19. The donor label of this sample is uncertain. CDR3 bases: TGCGCCAGCAGCCAATCCTCAGCGCGAGGTGATACGCAGTATTTT. It is translated as CASSQSSARGDTQYF.